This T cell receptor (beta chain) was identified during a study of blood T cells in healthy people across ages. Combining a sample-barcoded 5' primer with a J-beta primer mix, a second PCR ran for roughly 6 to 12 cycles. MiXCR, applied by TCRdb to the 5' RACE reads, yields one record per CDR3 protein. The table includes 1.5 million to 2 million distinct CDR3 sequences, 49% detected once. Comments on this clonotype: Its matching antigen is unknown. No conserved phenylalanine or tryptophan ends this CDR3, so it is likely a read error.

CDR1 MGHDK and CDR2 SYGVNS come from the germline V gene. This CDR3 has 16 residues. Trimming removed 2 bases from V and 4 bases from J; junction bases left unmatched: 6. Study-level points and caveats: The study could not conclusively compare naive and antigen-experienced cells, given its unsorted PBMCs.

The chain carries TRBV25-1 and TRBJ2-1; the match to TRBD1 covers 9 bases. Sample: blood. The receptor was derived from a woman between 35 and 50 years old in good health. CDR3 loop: CASSEAGTGWYNEQFL. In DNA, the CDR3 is TGTGCCAGCAGTGAAGCCGGGACAGGGTGGTACAATGAGCAGTTCTTA.